This T cell receptor beta chain was profiled in a study of early T cells in non-severe SARS-CoV-2 infection. The CDR3 runs to 15 residues. Germline V gene sequence: CDR1 MDHEN, CDR2 SYDVKM. The germline V and J ends were trimmed by 1 base and 0 bases, with 6 bases remaining between them. This clonotype was seen more than once but under ten times. TCRdb itself ran the 5' RACE reads through MiXCR, one entry per CDR3 protein. This sample has 25,000 to 35,000 distinct CDR3 sequences; about 6.1% occur once, and the top ten carry 5.5% to 7.5%. Source material: whole blood. This chain links TRBV28 with TRBJ2-2, with D unclear. The receptor comes from an adult who was a healthcare worker with PCR-confirmed SARS-CoV-2 infection or an uninfected control (not recorded which). CDR3 bases: TGTGCCAGCAGTTTATCCGCCCCGAACACCGGGGAGCTGTTTTTT. It specifies CASSLSAPNTGELFF.